A selection of T cell receptor beta chains follows, all from one sample in a study of T-cell reconstitution after alpha-beta-depleted transplantation in children. TCRdb recomputed calls from the PCR reads with MiXCR, one row per CDR3 protein. The table records some 200,000 distinct CDR3 sequences, 5.5% to 7% of them present only once. The sequenced sample was PBMCs, obtained before TCRalphabeta/CD19-depleted stem cell transplant. The receptors come from a boy aged 2 to 9 with acute lymphoblastic leukemia, due to receive a stem cell transplant. The CDR3 runs from the conserved cysteine through the conserved F or W. Fields, in order: V gene, clone size, D gene, J gene, CDR3 protein, CDR3 DNA. The D gene is left open where the match is weak. The size of a clone is reported for some rows only, either as once, few or many, or as a class for expanded clones.

v_call: TRBV7-9
clone_size: -
d_call: TRBD2
j_call: TRBJ2-1
cdr3_aa: CASSRTTSGSVYEQFF
cdr3_nt: TGTGCCAGCAGCCGTACGACTAGCGGGAGTGTGTATGAGCAGTTCTTC

v_call: TRBV27
clone_size: many
d_call: TRBD2
j_call: TRBJ2-3
cdr3_aa: CASSGRLAGGLDTQYF
cdr3_nt: TGTGCCAGCAGCGGCCGGCTAGCGGGAGGCCTAGATACGCAGTATTTT

v_call: TRBV7-8
clone_size: many
d_call: -
j_call: TRBJ2-7
cdr3_aa: CASSLGGFYEQYF
cdr3_nt: TGTGCCAGCAGCTTAGGAGGGTTCTACGAGCAGTACTTC

v_call: TRBV7-6
clone_size: many
d_call: -
j_call: TRBJ2-7
cdr3_aa: CASSQSSYSEQYF
cdr3_nt: TGTGCCAGCAGCCAGTCTTCCTACTCCGAGCAGTACTTC

v_call: TRBV6-2/TRBV6-3
clone_size: many
d_call: -
j_call: TRBJ2-7
cdr3_aa: CASRRAQGGSYEQYF
cdr3_nt: TGTGCCAGCAGACGAGCCCAAGGGGGCTCCTACGAGCAGTACTTC

v_call: TRBV6-2/TRBV6-3
clone_size: many
d_call: -
j_call: TRBJ2-1
cdr3_aa: CASQTGFEGEQFF
cdr3_nt: TGTGCCTCCCAAACAGGGTTCGAGGGTGAGCAGTTCTTC

v_call: TRBV28
clone_size: few
d_call: -
j_call: TRBJ1-3
cdr3_aa: CASSFSLSGNTIYF
cdr3_nt: TGTGCCAGCAGTTTTTCACTCTCTGGAAACACCATATATTTT

v_call: TRBV12-3/TRBV12-4
clone_size: many
d_call: -
j_call: TRBJ1-1
cdr3_aa: CASSIKVRSEAFF
cdr3_nt: TGTGCCAGCAGTATCAAGGTTCGGAGCGAAGCTTTCTTT

v_call: TRBV6-1
clone_size: many
d_call: TRBD2
j_call: TRBJ2-5
cdr3_aa: CASSELAGGQETQYF
cdr3_nt: TGTGCCAGCAGTGAACTAGCGGGGGGGCAAGAGACCCAGTACTTC

v_call: TRBV28
clone_size: many
d_call: -
j_call: TRBJ2-1
cdr3_aa: CASSHNSYNEQFF
cdr3_nt: TGTGCCAGCAGCCATAACTCCTACAATGAGCAGTTCTTC

v_call: TRBV11-2
clone_size: many
d_call: -
j_call: TRBJ2-5
cdr3_aa: CASSPLPVEGLTQYF
cdr3_nt: TGTGCCAGCAGCCCCCTCCCGGTGGAGGGGTTGACCCAGTACTTC